Below are 2 T cell receptor beta chains sequenced from a single sample in a study of shared clonotypes between healthy human individuals. The repertoire was sequenced with immunoSEQ multiplex PCR; TCRdb's copy has only in-frame clones and lacks some. The top ten clones hold 24% of a sample with about 750,000 clones, 80% to 95% of them seen once. Naive CD8 cells lacked CD45RO and underwent positive selection for CCR7, leaving out terminally differentiated effector memory CD45RA+ cells. Sequences were obtained from naive CD8+ T cells sorted from blood. The source is a man aged 25-40 years in good health.

The chain couples TRBV29-1 to TRBJ1-3; D is unclear. The V end lost 4 bases, the J end lost 4 bases, and 14 bases lay between the germline ends. Germline V gene sequence: CDR1 SQVTM, CDR2 ANQGSEA. The CDR3 runs 14 residues. The CDR3 sequence: CSVVGGVDGNTIYF. In nucleotides, the CDR3 is TGCAGCGTTGTCGGAGGAGTTGACGGAAACACCATATATTTT.

The CDR3 here is CASSQVTPGEPTDTQYF. DNA for the CDR3: TGCGCCAGCAGCCAAGTTACCCCGGGGGAGCCGACAGATACGCAGTATTTT. The rearrangement links TRBV4-3 to TRBJ2-3; D possibly corresponds to TRBD2 (6 bases). Trimming removed 1 base from V and 3 bases from J, with 17 bases in between. The CDR3 spans 17 residues. Germline V gene lookup returns CDR1 LGHNA and CDR2 YSLEER.